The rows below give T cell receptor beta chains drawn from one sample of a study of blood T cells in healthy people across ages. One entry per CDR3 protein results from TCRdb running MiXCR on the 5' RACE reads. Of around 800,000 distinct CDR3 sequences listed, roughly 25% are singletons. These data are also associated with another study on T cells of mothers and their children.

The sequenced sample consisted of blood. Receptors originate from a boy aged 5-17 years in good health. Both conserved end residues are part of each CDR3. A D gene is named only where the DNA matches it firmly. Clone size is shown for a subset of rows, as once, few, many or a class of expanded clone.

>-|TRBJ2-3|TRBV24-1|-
TGTGCCACCAGTGATTTGAGCCGAGCAGGCACAGATACGCAGTATTTT
CATSDLSRAGTDTQYF
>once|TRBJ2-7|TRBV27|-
TGTGCCAGCAGTTTCTTTACAGACAGCCCCTACGAGCAGTACTTC
CASSFFTDSPYEQYF
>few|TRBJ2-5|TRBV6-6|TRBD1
TGTGCCAGCAGGAGGACAGGGGTCCTCCAAGAGACCCAGTACTTC
CASRRTGVLQETQYF
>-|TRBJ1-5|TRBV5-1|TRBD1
TGCGCCAGCAGCTGGACAGGACATAGCAATCAGCCCCAGCATTTT
CASSWTGHSNQPQHF
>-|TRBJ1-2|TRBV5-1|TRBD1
TGCGCCAGCAGCTTAACAGGGGATCTCTATGGCTACACCTTC
CASSLTGDLYGYTF
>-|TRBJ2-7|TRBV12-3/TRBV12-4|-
TGTGCCAGCAGCAAGAAACAGGGATACGAGCAGTACTTC
CASSKKQGYEQYF
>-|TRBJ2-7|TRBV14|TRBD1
TGTGCCAGCAGCCAAATTGGGGACAGGGGGCTTTACGAGCAGTACTTC
CASSQIGDRGLYEQYF
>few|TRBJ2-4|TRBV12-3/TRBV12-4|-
TGTGCCAGCAGTTTAAGGGGTCCCGGAAACATTCAGTACTTC
CASSLRGPGNIQYF
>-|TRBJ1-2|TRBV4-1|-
TGCGCCAGCAGGGGCGGGTCAGGTGGCTACACCTTC
CASRGGSGGYTF
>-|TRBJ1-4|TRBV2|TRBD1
TGTGCCAGCAGGGAAAAGACAGGGGGAAGAGAAAAACTGTTTTTT
CASREKTGGREKLFF
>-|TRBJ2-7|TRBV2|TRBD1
TGTGCCAGCAGCCTCTACCCGGGACAGGTCTACGAGCAGTACTTC
CASSLYPGQVYEQYF
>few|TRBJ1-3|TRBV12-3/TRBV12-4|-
TGTGCCAGCAGGCGGCGGGAGCCCGGAAACACCATATATTTT
CASRRREPGNTIYF
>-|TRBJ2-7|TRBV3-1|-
TGTGCCAGCAGCCAAGACCCTTTCGGGGGATACCTCTACGAGCAGTACTTC
CASSQDPFGGYLYEQYF
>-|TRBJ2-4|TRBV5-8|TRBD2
TGTGCCAGCAGCTTGGGGTGGACTAGCGGACTTAAAAACATTCAGTACTTC
CASSLGWTSGLKNIQYF
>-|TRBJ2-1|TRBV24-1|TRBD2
TGTGCCACCAGTGATTTGCGCAGCGGGGGGTCTTGGGGGGAGGGTGAGCAGTTCTTC
CATSDLRSGGSWGEGEQFF
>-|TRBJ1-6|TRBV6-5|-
TGTGCCAGCAGTTACAGGGCTTGGAATTCACCCCTCCACTTT
CASSYRAWNSPLHF
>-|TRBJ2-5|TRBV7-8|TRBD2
TGTGCCAGCAGGGGACTAGTCTCGCAAGAGACCCAGTACTTC
CASRGLVSQETQYF
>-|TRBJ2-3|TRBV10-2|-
TGCGCCAGCAGTGTGGTAGCGGGCACAGATACGCAGTATTTT
CASSVVAGTDTQYF
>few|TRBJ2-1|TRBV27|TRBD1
TGTGCCAGCAGTTACGGACAGGGGATTTACAATGAGCAGTTCTTC
CASSYGQGIYNEQFF
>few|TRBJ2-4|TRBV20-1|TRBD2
TGCAGTGCTAGAGGGTCCCCGGGGGGTGGGGACATTCAGTACTTC
CSARGSPGGGDIQYF
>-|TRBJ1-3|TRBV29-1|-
TGCAGCGTTAGTTATTTCAGCTCTGGAAACACCATATATTTT
CSVSYFSSGNTIYF
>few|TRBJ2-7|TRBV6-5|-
TGTGCCAGCAGTTACTCGAGAGGAGGATCATCCTACGAGCAGTACTTC
CASSYSRGGSSYEQYF
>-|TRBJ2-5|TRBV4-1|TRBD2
TGCGCCAGCAGCCAGGAACAAGCGGGGGGGCCGGGGGAGACCCAGTACTTC
CASSQEQAGGPGETQYF
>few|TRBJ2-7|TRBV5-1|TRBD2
TGCGCCAGCAGCCTGACTAGCACTTACGAGCAGTACTTC
CASSLTSTYEQYF
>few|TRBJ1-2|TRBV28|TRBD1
TGTGCCAGCAGTTTACCGGGACAGGTATATGGCTACACCTTC
CASSLPGQVYGYTF
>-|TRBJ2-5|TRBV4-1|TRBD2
TGCGCCAGCAGCCCGCGAGGCGAGCGGGGGGGCAGGGAGACCCAGTACTTC
CASSPRGERGGRETQYF
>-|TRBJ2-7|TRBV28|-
TGTGCCAGCAGTTTATTAGAGGGTCCAAATAAATACGAGCAGTACTTC
CASSLLEGPNKYEQYF
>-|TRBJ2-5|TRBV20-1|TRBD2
TGCAGTGTCACGCATGGACTAGCGAGACAAGAGACCCAGTACTTC
CSVTHGLARQETQYF
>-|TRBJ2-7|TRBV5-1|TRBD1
TGCGCCAGCAGCTTACTTCCCACAGGGGGTGAATCCTACGAGCAGTACTTC
CASSLLPTGGESYEQYF
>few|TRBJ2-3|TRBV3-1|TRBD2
TGTGCCAGCAGCCAAGATCGACTAGCGGGGGGTGATACGCAGTATTTT
CASSQDRLAGGDTQYF
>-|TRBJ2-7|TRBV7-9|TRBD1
TGTGCCAGCAGACGACAGGGGGCGACCTACGAGCAGTACTTC
CASRRQGATYEQYF
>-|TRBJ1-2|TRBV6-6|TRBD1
TGTGCCAGCAGCCGGACAGGGATTAACTATGGCTGCACCTTC
CASSRTGINYGCTF
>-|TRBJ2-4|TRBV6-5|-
TGTGCCAGCAGAACAACCCCCGGGACAAAAGAGTACTTC
CASRTTPGTKEYF
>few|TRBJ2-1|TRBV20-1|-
TGCAGTGCTCGGCAAATTAGGGTATTCGGATCCTACAATGAGCAGTTCTTC
CSARQIRVFGSYNEQFF
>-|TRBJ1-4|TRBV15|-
TGTGCCACCAGCTCCCGAGTTAGTATTACAACTAATGAAAACCTGTTTTTT
CATSSRVSITTNENLFF
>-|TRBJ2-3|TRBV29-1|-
TGCAGCGGGGGGGACATTTACACAGATACGCAGTATTTT
CSGGDIYTDTQYF
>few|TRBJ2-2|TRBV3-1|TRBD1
TGTGCCAGCAGCCCAACAGGGGTGAACACCGGGGAGCTGTTTTTT
CASSPTGVNTGELFF
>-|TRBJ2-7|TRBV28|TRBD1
TGTGCCAGTTCTCTGGTGGGGACAGGGTACTACGAGCAGTACTTC
CASSLVGTGYYEQYF
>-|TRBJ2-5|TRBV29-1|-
TGCAGCGTTGTAACAGTCCAAGAGACCCAGTACTTC
CSVVTVQETQYF
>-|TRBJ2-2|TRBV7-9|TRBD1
TGTGCCAGCAGCTCCTACAGGGGGCTGATCACCGGGGAGCTGTTTTTT
CASSSYRGLITGELFF
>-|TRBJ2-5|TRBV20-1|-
TGCAGTGCAGTCGTCGGAGAGACCCAGTACTTC
CSAVVGETQYF
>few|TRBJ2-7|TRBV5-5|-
TGTGCCAGCAGGGCGTTAAGGGAGACTACGGGCGAGCAGTACTTC
CASRALRETTGEQYF
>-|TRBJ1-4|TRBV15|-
TGTGCCACCAGCAGAGATCTCGGAGGTATCAGGAGGCGAGGTGAAAAACTGTTTTTT
CATSRDLGGIRRRGEKLFF
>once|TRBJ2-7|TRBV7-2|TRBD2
TGTGCCAGCAGCTTAGGGCGGGGACTAGCGGGGGAGCCCTACGAGCAGTACTTC
CASSLGRGLAGEPYEQYF
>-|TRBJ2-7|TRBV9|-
TGTGCCAGCAGCGTAGCAGATGTCCACGCGAACGAGCAGTACTTC
CASSVADVHANEQYF
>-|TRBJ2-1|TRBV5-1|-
TGCGCCAGCAGCTTAACATATCGGAATGAGCAGTTCTTC
CASSLTYRNEQFF
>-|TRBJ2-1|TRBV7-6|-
TGTGCCAGCAGCTTAGAGTACAGTTACAATGAGCAGTTCTTC
CASSLEYSYNEQFF
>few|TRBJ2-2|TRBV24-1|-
TGTGCCACCAGATCAGGGGAGACCGGGGAGCTGTTTTTT
CATRSGETGELFF
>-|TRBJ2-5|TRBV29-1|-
TGCAGCGTTGAAGGCGGCAGGGATTCTGGAGAGACCCAGTACTTC
CSVEGGRDSGETQYF
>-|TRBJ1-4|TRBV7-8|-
TGTGCCAGCAGCTTAGGGAAGAGGTTTAATGAAAAACTGTTTTTT
CASSLGKRFNEKLFF
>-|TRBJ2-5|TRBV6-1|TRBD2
TGTGCCAGCAGTGAATTCCCGGGGGGGGTTGAAGAGACCCAGTACTTC
CASSEFPGGVEETQYF
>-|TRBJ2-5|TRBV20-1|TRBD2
TGCAGTGCCACCCCACTAGCGGGCCAAGAGACCCAGTACTTC
CSATPLAGQETQYF
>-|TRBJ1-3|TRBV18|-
TGTGCCAGCTCACCACCGGGCACCGCACGAGACACCATATATTTT
CASSPPGTARDTIYF
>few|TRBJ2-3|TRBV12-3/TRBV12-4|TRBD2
TGTGCCAGCGTTCTAGCGGAGGGCACAGATACGCAGTATTTT
CASVLAEGTDTQYF
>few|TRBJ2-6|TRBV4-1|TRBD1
TGCGCCAGCAGCCAGGACCCGGGACAGGGGGTCCCCGGGGCCAACGTCCTGACTTTC
CASSQDPGQGVPGANVLTF